Below are 30 T cell receptor beta chains sequenced from a single sample in a study of blood T cell repertoires in COVID-19. The table came from immunoSEQ multiplex PCR; TCRdb's copy has only in-frame clones and leaves some out. Of approximately 300,000 clones detected, roughly 90% appear once; the ten largest clones hold around 6%. Sequenced sample: peripheral blood. These receptors all stem from a man younger than 35 who had recovered from COVID-19.

The chain recombines TRBV5-1 with TRBJ2-1; 7 bases agree with TRBD1. Germline V gene data show CDR1 as SGHRS and CDR2 as YFSETQ. The CDR3 is 14 residues long. The J segment lost 7 bases and the V segment lost 0 bases, leaving 4 bases of the junction unmatched. CDR3 DNA: TGCGCCAGCAGCTTGGTTCCAGGGGGTAATGAGCAGTTCTTC. Its translation: CASSLVPGGNEQFF.

This rearrangement joins TRBV12-5 to TRBJ1-5, with TRBD1 as a possible D gene (5 bases). The germline CDR1 and CDR2 sequences are LGHNT and FRNRAP. Deletions cut 1 base from V and 4 bases from J, with 11 bases between. The CDR3 sequence is 15 residues long. Here the CDR3 reads CASGLGQGLNQPQHF. The CDR3 DNA follows: TGTGCTAGTGGTTTGGGCCAGGGACTGAATCAGCCCCAGCATTTT.

The chain employs TRBV7-8 and TRBJ2-5, with 7 bases aligning to TRBD2. CDR1 is SGHVS, CDR2 FQNEAQ, per germline. Unmatched junction bases numbered 4, after V lost 5 bases and J lost 4 bases. The CDR3 has 13 residues. CDR3 sequence reads: CASSLRTRETQYF. The CDR3 DNA follows: TGTGCCAGCAGCCTCAGGACTAGAGAGACCCAGTACTTC.

The CDR3 is CASTRWDREDYGYTF. The CDR3 nucleotides are TGCGCCAGCACCCGCTGGGACAGGGAGGACTATGGCTACACCTTC. V gene TRBV10-2 combines with J gene TRBJ1-2; TRBD1 matches at 9 bases. The J segment lost 3 bases and the V segment lost 7 bases, leaving 9 bases of the junction unmatched. CDR1 and CDR2 from the germline V gene are WSHSY and SAAADI. The CDR3 loop spans 15 amino acids.

This chain connects TRBV27 to TRBJ2-7, with TRBD2 identical over 12 bases. V was pared by 0 bases and J by 7 bases, with 7 bases of the junction left unmatched. Germline V lookup: CDR1 MNHEY, CDR2 SMNVEV (reference sequence). CDR3 length: 16 residues. CDR3 DNA sequence: TGTGCCAGCAGTTTATCCCTCGCTAGCGGGAGGGATGAGCAGTACTTC. Residues: CASSLSLASGRDEQYF.

The rearrangement uses TRBV4-3 and TRBJ1-4; no definite D call. This CDR3 has 15 amino acids. CDR1 is LGHNA, CDR2 YSLEER, per germline. V shed 2 bases and J shed 6 bases, with 13 bases lying between them. The CDR3 spells CASSQLNAGDEKLFF. The CDR3 bases are TGCGCCAGCAGCCAACTTAACGCCGGGGATGAAAAACTGTTTTTT.

The chain's CDR3 is CASSIGGRGAVGQETQYF. CDR3 nucleotides: TGTGCCAGTAGTATAGGCGGGCGGGGGGCTGTGGGCCAAGAGACCCAGTACTTC. The rearrangement links TRBV19 to TRBJ2-5, with 8 bases fitting TRBD2. V lost 1 base to trimming and J lost 1 base; unmatched junction nucleotides: 11. The CDR3 loop spans 18 amino acids. Germline CDR1 is LNHDA and CDR2 is SQIVND (reference sequence). Together with reference TRBV19 and TRBJ2-5, the CDR3 gives the full variable domain: DGGITQSPKYLFRKEGQNVTLSCEQNLNHDAMYWYRQDPGQGLRLIYYSQIVNDFQKGDIAEGYSVSREKKESFPLTVTSAQKNPTAFYLCASSIGGRGAVGQETQYFGPGTRLLVL.

The chain has TRBV5-6 and TRBJ1-2; D not resolved. The V and J ends lost 1 base and 5 bases respectively, with 9 bases between them. Germline CDR1 SGHDT, CDR2 YYEEEE. This CDR3 has 13 residues. CDR3: CASSLPGLYGYTF. The CDR3 DNA reads TGTGCCAGCAGCTTGCCAGGCTTGTATGGCTACACCTTC.

The chain employs TRBV9 and TRBJ2-1; 8 bases map to TRBD1. CDR1 SGDLS and CDR2 YYNGEE come from the germline V gene. CDR3 size: 15 residues. Unmatched junction bases numbered 11, after V lost 4 bases and J lost 8 bases. Here the CDR3 reads CASSPGQGGGDEQFF. Written as DNA, the CDR3 is TGTGCCAGCAGCCCCGGACAGGGTGGGGGCGATGAGCAGTTCTTC. Supplemented by reference TRBV9 and TRBJ2-1, the full variable domain reads DSGVTQTPKHLITATGQRVTLRCSPRSGDLSVYWYQQSLDQGLQFLIQYYNGEERAKGNILERFSAQQFPDLHSELNLSSLELGDSALYFCASSPGQGGGDEQFFGPGTRLTVL.

The V call is TRBV14, the J call TRBJ1-4, with D possibly being TRBD1 (6 bases). The CDR3 loop spans 14 amino acids. CDR1 is SGHDN and CDR2 is FVKESK in the germline V gene. V was shortened by 2 bases and J by 8 bases, with 12 bases between the two germline ends. CDR3 in amino acids: CASSQQGPTEKLFF. CDR3 nucleotide sequence: TGTGCCAGCAGCCAACAGGGGCCAACGGAAAAACTGTTTTTT.

The gene calls are TRBV9 and TRBJ2-7; 7 bases fit TRBD2. The ends lost 2 bases at V and 7 bases at J; junction bases unmatched: 15. This CDR3 contains 16 residues. Germline-derived CDR1 and CDR2 are SGDLS and YYNGEE. Here the CDR3 DNA reads TGTGCCAGCAGCGTGGGGTTGCGGGAGCCTTTGGAGGAGCAGTACTTC. This gives the protein CASSVGLREPLEEQYF.

The chain carries TRBV27 and TRBJ2-2; 7 bases are a match to TRBD2. The CDR3 consists of 13 residues. The V gene's germline CDR1 is MNHEY and CDR2 SMNVEV (reference sequence). V lost 5 bases and J lost 6; bases outside the gene matches: 3. The CDR3 DNA follows: TGTGCCAGCAGTCAAACTAGCGCCGGGGAGCTGTTTTTT. It encodes CASSQTSAGELFF.

The chain couples TRBV7-9 to TRBJ2-7, with TRBD1 matching 7 bases. J gave up 1 base and V 3 bases, and 9 bases lay outside the gene matches. The CDR3 runs to 16 residues. Germline V lookup: CDR1 SEHNR, CDR2 FQNEAQ (reference sequence). The CDR3 is CASSFPTGWGSYEQYF. CDR3 DNA sequence: TGTGCCAGCAGCTTCCCGACAGGGTGGGGATCCTACGAGCAGTACTTC. The full variable domain, rest sourced from reference TRBV7-9 and TRBJ2-7, is DTGVSQNPRHKITKRGQNVTFRCDPISEHNRLYWYRQTLGQGPEFLTYFQNEAQLEKSRLLSDRFSAERPKGSFSTLEIQRTEQGDSAMYLCASSFPTGWGSYEQYFGPGTRLTVT.

The chain has TRBV12-5 and TRBJ2-5; D is uncertain. The CDR3 runs to 13 residues. V was clipped by 2 bases and J by 2 bases, with 6 bases between them. From germline, CDR1 is LGHNT and CDR2 FRNRAP. CDR3 coding DNA: TGTGCTAGTGGTTTGCAGGTGCAAGAGACCCAGTACTTC. It translates to CASGLQVQETQYF.

The chain employs TRBV24-1 and TRBJ2-1; TRBD2 matches at 8 bases. Germline V lookup: CDR1 KGHDR, CDR2 SFDVKD. V was clipped by 6 bases and J by 4 bases; unmatched bases: 4. The CDR3 contains 14 residues. The CDR3 DNA reads TGTGCCACCAGTCCCGGCGGGGGGTACAATGAGCAGTTCTTC. The encoded protein is CATSPGGGYNEQFF.

The chain employs TRBV2 and TRBJ1-1, with TRBD1 as a possible D gene (6 bases). The germline CDR1 and CDR2 sequences are SNHLY and FYNNEI. Deletions cut 7 bases from V and 1 base from J, with 10 bases between. The CDR3 length is 13 residues. The DNA of the CDR3 is TGTGCCAGCATCCCGACAGGGAACACTGAAGCTTTCTTT. Protein: CASIPTGNTEAFF.

The chain links TRBV30 to TRBJ1-2, with unresolved D. In germline, CDR1 is GTSNPN, CDR2 SVGIG (reference sequence). CDR3 length: 10 residues. The CDR3 bases are TGTGCTTGCCGGGGCTATGGCTACACCTTC. Residues: CACRGYGYTF.

The chain carries TRBV3-1 (or the pseudogene TRBV3-2) and TRBJ2-1, with 11 bases fitting TRBD2. The CDR3 contains 16 residues. V lost 0 bases, J lost 8 bases, and 6 bases stayed unmatched. CDR1 and CDR2 (germline): LGHDT, YNNKEL (reference sequence). Here the CDR3 reads CASSQDTSGSSHEQFF. CDR3 nucleotides: TGTGCCAGCAGCCAAGATACTAGCGGGAGTAGTCATGAGCAGTTCTTC.

The chain employs TRBV2 and TRBJ2-4; D is possibly TRBD1 (5 bases). The germline V gene encodes CDR1 SNHLY and CDR2 FYNNEI. Trimming stripped 1 base from V and 13 bases from J, with 8 bases between. CDR3 length: 11 amino acids. The CDR3 nucleotides read TGTGCCAGCAGTGAAGGCAGGGCACAGTACTTC. The encoded protein is CASSEGRAQYF.

This rearrangement joins TRBV9 to TRBJ1-1; D is unclear. This CDR3 region has 17 residues. V was shortened by 4 bases and J by 0 bases, with 19 bases between the two germline ends. The germline gives CDR1 SGDLS, CDR2 YYNGEE. CDR3 in amino acids: CASSPRPGSSMNTEAFF. The CDR3 bases are TGTGCCAGCAGCCCCCGCCCGGGGTCATCCATGAACACTGAAGCTTTCTTT.

The chain joins TRBV11-2 to TRBJ2-1, with D perhaps matching TRBD2 (6 bases). This CDR3 is 18 amino acids long. The germline CDR1 and CDR2 sequences are SGHAT and FQNNGV. Trimming removed 0 bases from V and 3 bases from J, with 18 bases in between. In nucleotides, the CDR3 is TGTGCCAGCAGCTTAGAGGGCACGGGGACTTCGATCTACAATGAGCAGTTCTTC. It yields the protein CASSLEGTGTSIYNEQFF.

The CDR3 region is CASSPLYEQYF. The CDR3 coding sequence is TGTGCCAGCAGCCCACTCTACGAGCAGTACTTC. This rearrangement joins TRBV7-9 to TRBJ2-7; D is ambiguous. The V end lost 5 bases, the J end lost 3 bases, and 5 bases lay between the germline ends. The germline CDR1 and CDR2 sequences are SEHNR and FQNEAQ (reference sequence). CDR3 length equals 11 residues.

The chain couples TRBV27 to TRBJ2-7; maybe TRBD2 (6 bases). This CDR3 region has 13 residues. The germline V gene has CDR1 MNHEY and CDR2 SMNVEV (reference sequence). V was pared by 8 bases and J by 1 base, with 12 bases between. The CDR3 spells CASRRGLSYEQYF. The CDR3 coding sequence is TGTGCCAGCCGGAGGGGCTTATCCTACGAGCAGTACTTC.

The chain joins TRBV3-1 (or the pseudogene TRBV3-2) to TRBJ2-5, with D tentatively TRBD2 (5 bases). V was trimmed by 5 bases and J by 5 bases, leaving 15 bases between them. The germline CDR1 and CDR2 sequences are LGHDT and YNNKEL (reference sequence). CDR3 length equals 14 residues. This chain's CDR3 is CASSEAPRGETQYF. The CDR3 DNA is TGTGCCAGCAGCGAAGCCCCCCGAGGGGAGACCCAGTACTTC.

The J gene is TRBJ1-2, the V gene TRBV19; TRBD1 matches 8 bases. CDR3 length equals 16 residues. CDR1 LNHDA and CDR2 SQIVND come from the germline V gene (reference sequence). V shed 4 bases and J 3 bases; nucleotides not matched to a gene: 10. CDR3 nucleotides: TGTGCCAGTAGTACCTGGACAGGGATTAACGACTATGGCTACACCTTC. Translated: CASSTWTGINDYGYTF.

The V and J genes are TRBV11-1 and TRBJ2-3, with 13 bases identical to TRBD2. With V trimmed by 10 bases and J by 3 bases, 4 bases remained unmatched. Germline assignment: CDR1 SGHAT and CDR2 FQDESV (reference sequence). This CDR3 region has 14 residues. The CDR3 protein is CATATSGRTDTQYF. DNA for the CDR3: TGTGCCACTGCGACTAGCGGGAGGACAGATACGCAGTATTTT.

The gene calls are TRBV4-1 and TRBJ1-5, with D possibly TRBD1 on 5 matching bases. The V gene's germline CDR1 is MGHRA and CDR2 YSYEKL. Trimming pared 1 base from V and 6 bases from J, leaving 25 bases between. This CDR3 is built from 19 residues. This CDR3 is CASSQGTLAQGRGSQPQHF. CDR3 sequence (DNA): TGCGCCAGCAGCCAAGGGACCCTCGCCCAGGGTAGGGGCAGTCAGCCCCAGCATTTT.

This clone was observed a handful of times. The chain couples TRBV7-9 to TRBJ2-7, with TRBD1 identical over 9 bases. The germline V gene encodes CDR1 SEHNR and CDR2 FQNEAQ (reference sequence). The CDR3 spans 13 residues. V lost 6 bases and J lost 5; bases outside the gene matches: 5. The CDR3 sequence is CASRGTGIDEQYF. In nucleotides, the CDR3 is TGTGCCAGCAGAGGGACAGGGATCGACGAGCAGTACTTC.

This chain uses TRBV29-1 with TRBJ1-2, with a tentative D call TRBD1 (5 bases). The CDR3 is 13 residues long. The germline CDR1 and CDR2 sequences are SQVTM and ANQGSEA. Trimming removed 6 bases at V and 4 bases at J, with 15 bases between. The CDR3 loop reads CSVDDQGGYGYTF. The CDR3 DNA is TGCAGCGTCGATGATCAGGGCGGCTATGGCTACACCTTC.

The rearrangement joins TRBV10-1 to TRBJ2-7; 7 bases line up with TRBD1. V was pared by 5 bases and J by 2 bases, with 3 bases of the junction left unmatched. The CDR3 is 13 residues long. Germline V gene lookup returns CDR1 WNHNN and CDR2 SYGVQD (reference sequence). The CDR3 DNA follows: TGCGCCAGCAGTCCGGGACAGACCTACGAGCAGTACTTC. Encoded protein: CASSPGQTYEQYF.